This T cell receptor (beta chain) was retrieved from a study of metastatic and nonmetastatic thyroid tumors. Study context: Across blood and tumor or nodule tissue, repertoires from malignant and benign thyroid patients were compared with one another.

All patients were treatment-naive before thyroid surgery. By its share, this clone is medium-sized. Its matching antigen is unknown. Germline V CDR1 and CDR2: MDHEN, SYDVKM. The ends were cut back, 5 bases at V and 6 bases at J, with 14 bases in the middle. The CDR3 spans 13 residues. Study-level findings and limits: Malignant tumors reportedly showed significantly higher TCR beta diversity than benign nodules in both blood and tumor.

Authors' data handling: A distant-metastasis classifier for papillary thyroid cancer was built using CDR3 differences across clinicopathological groups. TCRdb ran MiXCR on the PCR reads. Here the V and J calls rest on TCRdb's processing, not on the authors' analysis. The sample lists around 30,000 clones, 20% to 25% occurring once. The chain carries TRBV28 and TRBJ2-7; D unresolved. Material: tumor tissue. This clonotype originated in a male donor with papillary thyroid cancer or a benign thyroid nodule (not recorded which). Some clones in this sample may be carry-over from other donors' samples. The CDR3 region has the DNA TGTGCCAGCAGTCCCGGGTACATTTCCGAGCAGTACTTC. Translating it yields CASSPGYISEQYF.